A selection of T cell receptor beta chains follows, all from one sample in a study of cytomegalovirus exposure and HLA in healthy donors. Only in-frame clones appear in the TCRdb table, and some are missing; sequencing was by immunoSEQ multiplex PCR. There are 150,000 to 200,000 clones in the sample, with 2.1% held by the top ten. The sample was PBMCs. These receptors were obtained from a man aged 30-40 years in good health and CMV-seronegative. CDR3s include the opening cysteine and the closing phenylalanine or tryptophan. Fields, in order: D gene, V gene, J gene, CDR3 protein, CDR3 DNA. A D gene is named only where the DNA matches it firmly.

D: .
V: TRBV6-5
J: TRBJ1-1
CDR3: CASRGGGNTEAFF
DNA: TGTGCCAGCAGGGGGGGTGGGAACACTGAAGCTTTCTTT

D: TRBD2
V: TRBV10-2
J: TRBJ2-3
CDR3: CASTREAGGSTDTQYF
DNA: TGCGCCAGCACTCGGGAGGCGGGAGGGTCAACAGATACGCAGTATTTT

D: TRBD2
V: TRBV9
J: TRBJ2-7
CDR3: CASSVRRLAGVYEQYF
DNA: TGTGCCAGCAGCGTAAGAAGACTAGCGGGAGTCTACGAGCAGTACTTC

D: TRBD1
V: TRBV28
J: TRBJ2-1
CDR3: CASSRTGGAPNEQFF
DNA: TGTGCCAGCAGTAGGACAGGGGGCGCCCCTAATGAGCAGTTCTTC

D: .
V: TRBV5-4
J: TRBJ2-5
CDR3: CASSLAMGGQETQYF
DNA: TGTGCCAGCAGCTTGGCCATGGGAGGCCAAGAGACCCAGTACTTC

D: .
V: TRBV19
J: TRBJ2-5
CDR3: CASSANQETQYF
DNA: TGTGCCAGTAGTGCTAACCAAGAGACCCAGTACTTC

D: TRBD2
V: TRBV11-2
J: TRBJ2-3
CDR3: CASSLGASGRTDTQYF
DNA: TGTGCCAGCAGCTTAGGGGCTAGCGGACGCACAGATACGCAGTATTTT

D: .
V: TRBV2
J: TRBJ2-3
CDR3: CASSVQGTESDTQYF
DNA: TGTGCCAGCAGTGTACAGGGGACTGAGTCAGATACGCAGTATTTT

D: TRBD1
V: TRBV6-1
J: TRBJ1-2
CDR3: CASSERGPYGYTF
DNA: TGTGCCAGCAGTGAGAGGGGGCCCTATGGCTACACCTTC

D: TRBD1
V: TRBV28
J: TRBJ2-7
CDR3: CASSFRGYGQYF
DNA: TGTGCCAGCAGTTTCAGGGGGTACGGGCAGTACTTC

D: TRBD2
V: TRBV5-1
J: TRBJ2-5
CDR3: CASSSSGRPFQETQYF
DNA: TGCGCCAGCAGCTCAAGCGGGAGGCCCTTCCAAGAGACCCAGTACTTC

D: .
V: TRBV30
J: TRBJ1-5
CDR3: CAWSMGGSGNQPQHF
DNA: TGTGCCTGGAGTATGGGGGGAAGCGGCAATCAGCCCCAGCATTTT

D: .
V: TRBV12-5
J: TRBJ1-1
CDR3: CASGTQLAEAFF
DNA: TGTGCTAGTGGTACCCAACTAGCTGAAGCTTTCTTT

D: TRBD1
V: TRBV11-3
J: TRBJ2-3
CDR3: CASSLGKARGIQGTDTQYF
DNA: TGTGCCAGCAGCTTAGGAAAGGCCAGGGGGATTCAGGGCACAGATACGCAGTATTTT

D: .
V: TRBV6-5
J: TRBJ1-1
CDR3: CASSYFREGTEAFF
DNA: TGTGCCAGCAGTTACTTCCGCGAGGGCACTGAAGCTTTCTTT

D: .
V: TRBV18
J: TRBJ2-1
CDR3: CASSPRVESSYNEQFF
DNA: TGTGCCAGCTCACCACGCGTCGAGAGCTCCTACAATGAGCAGTTCTTC

D: .
V: TRBV2
J: TRBJ2-2
CDR3: CASYRDLNTGELFF
DNA: TGTGCCAGCTACCGGGATCTGAACACCGGGGAGCTGTTTTTT

D: .
V: TRBV7-6
J: TRBJ2-7
CDR3: CASSPRSGGYYEQYF
DNA: TGTGCCAGCAGCCCCCGGTCGGGGGGCTACTACGAGCAGTACTTC

D: TRBD2
V: TRBV5-1
J: TRBJ2-5
CDR3: CASSSGLAEGQETQYF
DNA: TGCGCCAGCAGCTCCGGACTAGCAGAAGGTCAAGAGACCCAGTACTTC

D: .
V: TRBV28
J: TRBJ2-7
CDR3: CASSSTLPRDIYEQYF
DNA: TGTGCCAGCAGTTCCACATTACCTCGGGACATTTACGAGCAGTACTTC

D: .
V: TRBV4-1
J: TRBJ1-6
CDR3: CASSYYRDSPLHF
DNA: TGCGCCAGCAGCTACTACAGGGATTCACCCCTCCACTTT

D: TRBD1
V: TRBV5-5
J: TRBJ1-1
CDR3: CASSLAEGQGLYMNTEAFF
DNA: TGTGCCAGCAGCTTGGCCGAGGGACAGGGCCTCTACATGAACACTGAAGCTTTCTTT

D: TRBD2
V: TRBV9
J: TRBJ2-1
CDR3: CASSAGTSGLSYNEQFF
DNA: TGTGCCAGCAGCGCTGGGACTAGCGGACTCTCCTACAATGAGCAGTTCTTC

D: TRBD2
V: TRBV15
J: TRBJ2-1
CDR3: CATSRGLAGPNEQFF
DNA: TGTGCCACCAGCAGAGGACTAGCGGGACCTAATGAGCAGTTCTTC

D: .
V: TRBV5-5
J: TRBJ1-2
CDR3: CASSFSQGIYGYTF
DNA: TGTGCCAGCAGCTTCTCCCAGGGAATCTATGGCTACACCTTC

D: TRBD2
V: TRBV11-1
J: TRBJ2-2
CDR3: CASSLGTSGNTGELFF
DNA: TGTGCCAGCAGCTTGGGGACTAGCGGGAATACCGGGGAGCTGTTTTTT

D: .
V: TRBV4-2
J: TRBJ2-7
CDR3: CASSLDSSYEQYF
DNA: TGTGCCAGCAGCCTGGACTCTTCCTACGAGCAGTACTTC

D: .
V: TRBV6-1
J: TRBJ2-7
CDR3: CAITNRYEQYF
DNA: TGTGCCATCACGAACCGGTACGAGCAGTACTTC

D: TRBD2
V: TRBV6-4
J: TRBJ2-3
CDR3: CASSDSSAGGGGTDTQYF
DNA: TGTGCCAGCAGTGACTCGTCAGCGGGAGGGGGGGGCACAGATACGCAGTATTTT

D: .
V: TRBV28
J: TRBJ2-1
CDR3: CASTGGGLRNEQFF
DNA: TGTGCCAGCACTGGGGGGGGGCTGAGAAATGAGCAGTTCTTC

D: TRBD2
V: TRBV6-1
J: TRBJ2-5
CDR3: CASSSGTNQETQYF
DNA: TGTGCCAGCAGTTCCGGGACTAACCAAGAGACCCAGTACTTC

D: .
V: TRBV7-9
J: TRBJ2-7
CDR3: CASSLATAGEQYF
DNA: TGTGCCAGCAGCTTAGCAACTGCGGGAGAGCAGTACTTC

D: TRBD2
V: TRBV10-1
J: TRBJ2-5
CDR3: CASSESASGMETQYF
DNA: TGCGCCAGCAGTGAGTCGGCTAGCGGGATGGAGACCCAGTACTTC

D: .
V: TRBV10-2
J: TRBJ2-1
CDR3: CASSVSGYNEQFF
DNA: TGCGCCAGCAGTGTAAGCGGTTACAATGAGCAGTTCTTC

D: .
V: TRBV7-3
J: TRBJ2-2
CDR3: CASSLNPGQDTGELFF
DNA: TGTGCCAGCAGCTTAAACCCAGGGCAGGACACCGGGGAGCTGTTTTTT

D: .
V: TRBV15
J: TRBJ1-1
CDR3: CATSRGGSGTEAFF
DNA: TGTGCCACCAGCAGAGGTGGCAGCGGAACTGAAGCTTTCTTT

D: .
V: TRBV9
J: TRBJ1-2
CDR3: CASSVGGTAEYGYTF
DNA: TGTGCCAGCAGCGTAGGTGGCACAGCTGAATATGGCTACACCTTC

D: .
V: TRBV19
J: TRBJ2-1
CDR3: CASSGRGHYNEQFF
DNA: TGTGCCAGTAGTGGCAGGGGACATTACAATGAGCAGTTCTTC

D: TRBD2
V: TRBV7-3
J: TRBJ2-1
CDR3: CASSPGTSGSNEQFF
DNA: TGTGCCAGCAGCCCCGGGACTAGCGGGAGCAATGAGCAGTTCTTC